This TCR beta chain derives from a study of cytotoxic CD8 clonotypes in ibrutinib-treated CLL. Using immunoSEQ multiplex PCR, the repertoire was profiled, and TCRdb retains in-frame clones only, with some absent. The table includes about 76,000 clones, 75% to 90% detected once. This clone was seen more than once but under ten times. This CDR3 contains 13 residues. Trimming shortened V by 6 bases and J by 9 bases, and 15 bases separated the two germline ends. The V gene's germline CDR1 is MNHNS and CDR2 SASEGT. The receptor comes from a human donor with chronic lymphocytic leukemia. V is TRBV6-1 and J is TRBJ1-3, with a weak D call TRBD1 (5 bases). The starting material was PBMCs, obtained after 24 months of ibrutinib treatment. As DNA, the CDR3 is TGTGCCAGCAGCAAGGACACTCCGGGCACCATATATTTT. Translated, it gives CASSKDTPGTIYF.